The entry below gives a single T cell receptor (beta chain) sequence along with its context. Once RNA had been extracted, it was reverse transcribed into cDNA to act as the sequencing template. Profiling relied on immunoSEQ multiplex PCR, and the TCRdb table lists in-frame clones only, not all of them. The sample holds 200,000 to 250,000 clones, roughly 56% seen once. Germline V gene sequence: CDR1 LNHDA, CDR2 SQIVND (reference sequence). The CDR3 contains 12 residues. Trimming took 7 bases from V and 8 from J, leaving 14 bases between them. The sample is drawn from a study of CD8+ T cells in alopecia areata.

The specimen was CD8+ T cells sorted from blood. The V and J genes are TRBV19 and TRBJ1-1; D call uncertain. The origin of this receptor is a human donor in good health. The DNA of the CDR3 is TGTGCCAGTACTATTGGGGAACAAGAAGCTTTCTTT. It encodes CASTIGEQEAFF.